Presented here are 2 T cell receptor beta chains from one specimen sequenced in a study of blood T cell repertoires in COVID-19. Clones were sequenced by immunoSEQ multiplex PCR, and TCRdb holds only the in-frame ones, with some missing. The sample lists under 200,000 clones; roughly 90% were seen once. The sample consisted of PBMCs or T cells enriched from blood (not recorded which). The receptors come from a woman aged 50 to 65 who had recovered from COVID-19.

CDR3 sequence (DNA): TGCGCCAGCAGCCATGCAGGGGGCGCGGACTATGGCTACACCTTC. Encoded protein: CASSHAGGADYGYTF. This chain uses TRBV4-1 with TRBJ1-2; 8 bases line up with TRBD1. Germline trimming cut 3 bases from V and 3 bases from J; bases unmatched to any gene: 6. The CDR3 runs to 15 residues. Germline values: CDR1 MGHRA, CDR2 YSYEKL.

The chain joins TRBV5-1 to TRBJ2-7; tentatively, D is TRBD1 (5 bases). The CDR3 runs 12 residues. V was clipped by 4 bases and J by 5 bases, with 10 bases between them. Per the germline V gene, CDR1 is SGHRS and CDR2 is YFSETQ. The CDR3 sequence is CASSTDRDEQYF. The CDR3 nucleotides are TGCGCCAGCAGCACAGACAGAGACGAGCAGTACTTC.